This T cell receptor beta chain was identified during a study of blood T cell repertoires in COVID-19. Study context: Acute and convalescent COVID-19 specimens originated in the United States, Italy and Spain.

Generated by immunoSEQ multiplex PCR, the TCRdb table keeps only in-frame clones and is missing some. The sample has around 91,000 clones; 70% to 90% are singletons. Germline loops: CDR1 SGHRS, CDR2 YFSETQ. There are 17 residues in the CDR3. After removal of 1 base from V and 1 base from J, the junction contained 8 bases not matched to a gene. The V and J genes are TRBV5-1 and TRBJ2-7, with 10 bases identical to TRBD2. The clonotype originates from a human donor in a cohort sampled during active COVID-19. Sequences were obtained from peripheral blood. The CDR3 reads CASSLTSSGRNSYEQYF. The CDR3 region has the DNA TGCGCCAGCAGCTTGACCTCTAGCGGGAGAAATTCCTACGAGCAGTACTTC. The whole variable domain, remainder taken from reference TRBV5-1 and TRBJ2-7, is KAGVTQTPRYLIKTRGQQVTLSCSPISGHRSVSWYQQTPGQGLQFLFEYFSETQRNKGNFPGRFSGRQFSNSRSEMNVSTLELGDSALYLCASSLTSSGRNSYEQYFGPGTRLTVT.